This T cell receptor beta chain was sequenced for a study of OX40 agonist ivuxolimab in advanced cancers. Looking at the study overall: Ivuxolimab, an antibody that agonizes OX40 (CD134), was administered to the patients.

This clone was observed a single time. The CDR3 is 14 amino acids. Germline V gives CDR1 MNHNS, CDR2 SASEGT. Trimming shortened V by 1 base and J by 1 base, and 8 bases separated the two germline ends. The protocol was immunoSEQ multiplex PCR, while the TCRdb copy is restricted to in-frame clones and leaves out a portion. The sample holds 45,000 to 60,000 clones; approximately 86% are singletons and the top ten take over 3%. The receptor's source is an adult with an advanced solid tumor such as melanoma, head and neck, liver or kidney cancer. Material: CD4+ or CD8+ T cells sorted from blood, obtained in a trial of the OX40 agonist ivuxolimab. This sequence joins TRBV6-1 and TRBJ2-7; no reliable D call. The CDR3 sequence is CASSEVGLSYEQYF. Written as DNA, the CDR3 is TGTGCCAGCAGTGAAGTGGGGTTGTCCTACGAGCAGTACTTC.